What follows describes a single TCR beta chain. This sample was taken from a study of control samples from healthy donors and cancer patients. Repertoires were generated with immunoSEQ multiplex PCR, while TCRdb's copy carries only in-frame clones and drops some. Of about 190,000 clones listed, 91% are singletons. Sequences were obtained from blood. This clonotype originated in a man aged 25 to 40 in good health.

The CDR3 is CASSYRQRTSGGNEQFF. In nucleotides, the CDR3 is TGTGCCAGCAGTTACAGACAGAGGACTAGCGGGGGAAATGAGCAGTTCTTC. V is TRBV4-2 and J is TRBJ2-1; 13 bases agree with TRBD2. Trimming took 6 bases from V and 7 from J; bases not matched to a gene: 12. Per the germline V gene, CDR1 is LGHNA and CDR2 is YNFKEQ. This CDR3 comprises 17 residues.